This T cell receptor (beta chain) was observed in a study of metastatic and nonmetastatic thyroid tumors. This clone was counted a few times. Thyroid surgery took place with no prior treatment in any patient. TCRdb reanalyzed the PCR reads with MiXCR. The sample has 4,700 or so clones, around 25% seen once. CDR1 and CDR2 from the germline V gene are MNHEY and SVGEGT. The CDR3 consists of 16 residues. The junction had 13 bases not matched to a gene; V was cut back by 9 bases and J by 5 bases. This receptor was obtained from a female donor with papillary thyroid cancer or a benign thyroid nodule (not recorded which). Some clones in this sample may be carry-over from other donors' samples. V and J are TRBV6-2 or TRBV6-3 and TRBJ2-1; TRBD2 matches 10 bases. The sample was adjacent normal tissue. The chain's CDR3 is CARSSYGLADDNEQFF. The CDR3 nucleotides are TGTGCCAGAAGCTCCTATGGACTAGCGGATGACAATGAGCAGTTCTTC.